These T cell receptor beta chains were read from a single sample in a study of T cells in localized non-small cell lung cancer. Only in-frame clones appear in the TCRdb table, and some are missing; sequencing was by immunoSEQ multiplex PCR. The data hold about 21,000 clones, with 88% observed a single time. This specimen consisted of peripheral blood mononuclear cells, obtained before any cancer treatment. These receptor sequences come from a male donor at least 60 years old with stage II lung adenocarcinoma. The CDR3 runs from the conserved cysteine through the conserved F or W.

CDR3	J	V
CASSINPGAAGELFF	TRBJ2-2	TRBV5-4
CARSLVGASGSFNEQFF	TRBJ2-1	TRBV5-3
CASSGQTSTDTQYF	TRBJ2-3	TRBV5-1
CASSSRATSYEQYF	TRBJ2-7	TRBV2
CASSLESPNYGYTF	TRBJ1-2	TRBV5-1
CASSRERRDQAFF	TRBJ1-1	TRBV19
CASSLGAPYGYTF	TRBJ1-2	TRBV28
CASSFASSYNEQFF	TRBJ2-1	TRBV7-9
CASSFGGRVYQETQYF	TRBJ2-5	TRBV5-1
CASYQNYGYTF	TRBJ1-2	TRBV28
CASSPQGSTTGELFF	TRBJ2-2	TRBV18
CASSQTSNEQFF	TRBJ2-1	TRBV28
CASSFRLGKPGEQYF	TRBJ2-7	TRBV7-2
CAIRDARGSSYNEQFF	TRBJ2-1	TRBV10-3
CASSRRDRVNEQYF	TRBJ2-7	TRBV7-9
CASSSSQGERELFF	TRBJ2-2	TRBV5-1
CAISEPGLAGVRPSSYNEQFF	TRBJ2-1	TRBV10-3
CASSLGPGGNTIYF	TRBJ1-3	TRBV5-1
CASSLQVMNTEAFF	TRBJ1-1	TRBV7-3
CASSHSYEQYF	TRBJ2-7	TRBV7-9
CASSLAWGLSQYF	TRBJ2-5	TRBV7-2
CASSYSPSGEQYF	TRBJ2-7	TRBV6-5
CAISEGREDGYTF	TRBJ1-2	TRBV6-1
CASSVQGRETQYF	TRBJ2-5	TRBV6-5
CASSDNRFPQYF	TRBJ2-7	TRBV6-1
CSVLLGAGYEQYF	NA	TRBV29-1
CASRDNYGYTF	TRBJ1-2	TRBV6-1
CASSPYRTSGTEFF	TRBJ2-1	TRBV6-6
CASSFEVSTEAFF	TRBJ1-1	TRBV5-6
CASSGLYGQDTQYF	TRBJ2-3	TRBV2
CASSLLGQGAGELFF	TRBJ2-2	TRBV7-2
CASGPTPGTSGRGETQYF	TRBJ2-5	TRBV19
CASRHTGGGLETQYF	TRBJ2-5	TRBV27
CASSPGGGQETQYF	TRBJ2-5	TRBV5-4
CASSLRLGEASGELFF	TRBJ2-2	TRBV4-1
CASQRRSVSYSYGYTF	TRBJ1-2	TRBV2
CASSGRGHNNEQFF	TRBJ2-1	TRBV19
CASSPGTSAYNEQFF	TRBJ2-1	TRBV28
CASSPGLDLTYEQYF	TRBJ2-7	TRBV18
CASRHNGVRELFF	TRBJ2-2	TRBV28
CASSETAGRLGYTF	TRBJ1-2	TRBV6-1
CASSLLFGLAGGPRELFF	TRBJ2-2	TRBV7-2
CASSELAGGPQETQYF	TRBJ2-5	TRBV11-2
CASQGQATNEKLFF	TRBJ1-4	TRBV6-1
CASSWSGGRTYEQYF	TRBJ2-7	TRBV6-5
CASSSPLSYEQYF	TRBJ2-7	TRBV11-1
CASSPQGHYSYEQYF	TRBJ2-7	TRBV2
CASRPKGQETQYF	TRBJ2-5	TRBV10-2
CASSIQGMNTGELFF	TRBJ2-2	TRBV19
CASSFWDSASPNYGYTF	TRBJ1-2	TRBV27
CASSLASGSSLGEDTQYF	TRBJ2-3	TRBV5-1
CASTSGVGDGNEQFF	TRBJ2-1	TRBV28
CASSPGSIPAYEQYF	TRBJ2-7	TRBV5-1
CASSYPTRDTIYF	TRBJ1-3	TRBV6-6